Presented here are 27 T cell receptor beta chains from one specimen sequenced in a study of OX40 agonist ivuxolimab in advanced cancers. TCRdb's table, derived via immunoSEQ multiplex PCR, lists solely in-frame clones and lacks some. The sample records around 76,000 clones, 75% to 85% being singletons. The sample here was CD4+ or CD8+ T cells sorted from blood, taken in a trial of the OX40 agonist ivuxolimab. All receptors come from an adult with an advanced solid tumor such as melanoma, head and neck, liver or kidney cancer.

This clone was seen a few times. The rearrangement uses TRBV4-3 and TRBJ1-2; perhaps TRBD1 as D (5 bases). Per the germline V gene, CDR1 is LGHNA and CDR2 is YSLEER. The ends were cut back, 6 bases at V and 8 bases at J, with 16 bases in the middle. This CDR3 has 13 amino acids. The CDR3 here is CASSRAGMTGYTF. CDR3 nucleotides: TGCGCCAGCAGTCGGGCAGGGATGACGGGCTACACCTTC.

The genes are TRBV7-2 and TRBJ1-3, with a tentative D call TRBD1 (6 bases). Germline values: CDR1 SGHTA, CDR2 FQGNSA. The CDR3 extends over 13 amino acids. Deletions cut 5 bases from V and 8 bases from J, with 13 bases between. The CDR3 region is CASSTHRDDTIYF. Written as DNA, the CDR3 is TGTGCCAGCAGCACTCACAGGGATGACACCATATATTTT.

The chain carries TRBV7-2 and TRBJ2-5; 7 bases line up with TRBD1. Unmatched junction bases numbered 8, after V lost 1 base and J lost 3 bases. The CDR3 runs to 16 residues. Per germline, CDR1 SGHTA and CDR2 FQGNSA. DNA of the CDR3: TGTGCCAGCAGCTTAGAGAGGGGGCGGCCCGAAGAGACCCAGTACTTC. This sequence encodes CASSLERGRPEETQYF. Full variable domain (missing parts from reference TRBV7-2 and TRBJ2-5): GAGVSQSPSNKVTEKGKDVELRCDPISGHTALYWYRQSLGQGLEFLIYFQGNSAPDKSGLPSDRFSAERTGGSVSTLTIQRTQQEDSAVYLCASSLERGRPEETQYFGPGTRLLVL.

This chain joins TRBV6-5 and TRBJ2-4; a possible D gene is TRBD1 (6 bases). This CDR3 is built from 11 residues. Germline V gene data show CDR1 as MNHEY and CDR2 as SVGAGI. V lost 8 bases and J 7 bases, leaving 9 bases between the germline ends. The CDR3 nucleotides are TGTGCCAGCGGGCAGGGGAACATTCAGTACTTC. This translates into CASGQGNIQYF.

V usage is TRBV14 and J usage is TRBJ2-7; no firm D call. V shed 2 bases and J shed 2 bases, with 7 bases lying between them. This CDR3 contains 13 residues. Germline CDR1 SGHDN, CDR2 FVKESK. CDR3 sequence (DNA): TGTGCCAGCAGCCAATTCGGAGCCTACGAGCAGTACTTC. Encoded protein: CASSQFGAYEQYF.

V usage is TRBV6-5 and J usage is TRBJ1-3; unclear D gene. The CDR3 consists of 14 residues. The germline CDR1 and CDR2 sequences are MNHEY and SVGAGI. Trimming shortened V by 4 bases and J by 1 base, and 8 bases separated the two germline ends. For the CDR3, the DNA is TGTGCCAGCAGTTCCCCCGGATCTGGAAACACCATATATTTT. It encodes CASSSPGSGNTIYF.

This chain uses TRBV27 with TRBJ1-3; 10 bases line up with TRBD1. This CDR3 spans 14 amino acids. V trimming: 6 bases; J trimming: 6 bases; junction bases outside the gene matches: 5. CDR1 is MNHEY, CDR2 SMNVEV, per germline (reference sequence). Here the CDR3 reads CASRPGTGANTIYF. CDR3 nucleotide sequence: TGTGCCAGCAGACCCGGGACAGGGGCAAACACCATATATTTT.

The rearrangement uses TRBV9 and TRBJ1-4; D remains ambiguous. V was pared by 4 bases and J by 8 bases, with 12 bases between. The germline CDR1 and CDR2 sequences are SGDLS and YYNGEE. The CDR3 has 13 amino acids. CDR3 nucleotide sequence: TGTGCCAGCAGCCCGGCGCCGGGGGAAAAACTGTTTTTT. Protein product: CASSPAPGEKLFF.

This clone was counted a single time. The chain links TRBV5-6 to TRBJ2-4; 10 positions match TRBD1. The CDR3 is made up of 13 amino acids. V dropped 7 bases and J dropped 7; count of bases not matched to a gene: 5. Looked up from germline, CDR1 is SGHDT and CDR2 is YYEEEE. CDR3 sequence (DNA): TGTGCCAGCGGCCGACAGGGGGCTAACATTCAGTACTTC. As protein: CASGRQGANIQYF.

This chain links TRBV7-8 with TRBJ2-1; D may be TRBD1 (5 bases). The CDR3 is made up of 15 amino acids. Germline assignment: CDR1 SGHVS and CDR2 FQNEAQ. V was clipped by 0 bases and J by 2 bases, with 8 bases between them. As DNA, the CDR3 is TGTGCCAGCAGCTTAGCCTGGGGCCCCTACAATGAGCAGTTCTTC. Translation: CASSLAWGPYNEQFF.

This chain joins TRBV4-3 and TRBJ1-5; D remains unclear. Germline-derived CDR1 and CDR2 are LGHNA and YSLEER. V was pared by 1 base and J by 7 bases, with 17 bases between. CDR3 length equals 16 residues. The CDR3 nucleotides read TGCGCCAGCAGCCAAGGGGTTCGAGGGATCGGGCAGCCCCAGCATTTT. Protein: CASSQGVRGIGQPQHF.

The V gene is TRBV5-7, the J gene TRBJ2-5, with a weak D call TRBD2 (7 bases). TRBV5-7 is an ORF, and what it does is uncertain. This CDR3 is 17 amino acids long. V was clipped by 2 bases and J by 0 bases, with 17 bases between them. CDR3 region: CASSLGGGGGDQETQYF. The CDR3 coding sequence is TGTGCCAGCAGCTTAGGGGGTGGCGGGGGAGACCAAGAGACCCAGTACTTC.

The CDR3 coding sequence is TGCGCCAGCAGCCCCCGGGGAGGGAGGGAGTATGAAAAACTGTTTTTT. Encoded protein: CASSPRGGREYEKLFF. The chain has TRBV4-3 and TRBJ1-4; D unresolved. V was pared by 4 bases and J by 6 bases, with 18 bases between. CDR3 length: 16 residues. CDR1 and CDR2 from the germline V gene are LGHNA and YSLEER.

This clone was counted a few times. The genes are TRBV13 and TRBJ1-1, with a tentative D call TRBD1 (5 bases). V lost 2 bases and J 7 bases, leaving 11 bases between the germline ends. The CDR3 loop spans 13 amino acids. From germline, CDR1 is PRHDT and CDR2 FYEKMQ (reference sequence). CDR3 DNA: TGTGCCAGCAGCTTACAAGGGGTCTATGAAGCTTTCTTT. Its protein product is CASSLQGVYEAFF.

The genes are TRBV7-2 and TRBJ1-2; no reliable D call. V lost 0 bases, J lost 7 bases, and 9 bases lay in between. CDR3 length: 13 amino acids. Per germline, CDR1 SGHTA and CDR2 FQGNSA. The CDR3 DNA sequence: TGTGCCAGCAGCTTAGCACTGTGGTCTGGCTACACCTTC. It specifies CASSLALWSGYTF.

This clone was counted between two and nine times. The chain links TRBV2 to TRBJ1-1; D is unclear. This CDR3 contains 13 residues. V lost 6 bases, J lost 1 base, and 9 bases lay in between. Germline CDR1 is SNHLY and CDR2 is FYNNEI. CDR3 coding DNA: TGTGCCAGCAGCCAGGACCCGAACACTGAAGCTTTCTTT. Amino acid sequence: CASSQDPNTEAFF.

The CDR3 DNA reads as TGCGCCAGCAAAAGCGGGGGACCATCTTTTTACAATGAGCAGTTCTTC. Amino acids: CASKSGGPSFYNEQFF. The chain recombines TRBV4-1 with TRBJ2-1; 8 bases line up with TRBD2. The CDR3 runs to 16 residues. CDR1 is MGHRA and CDR2 is YSYEKL in the germline V gene. Losses at the gene ends were 7 bases for V and 4 bases for J; bases not matched to a gene: 12.

This CDR3 reads CASSYYTGELFF. DNA of the CDR3: TGTGCCAGCAGTTACTACACCGGGGAGCTGTTTTTT. The chain employs TRBV6-6 and TRBJ2-2; D gene unclear. Germline assignment: CDR1 MNHNY and CDR2 SVGAGI (reference sequence). V was cut by 1 base and J by 3 bases, with 0 bases left in between. This CDR3 comprises 12 residues.

This clone was observed a single time. The gene calls are TRBV27 and TRBJ2-7; perhaps TRBD1 as D (5 bases). CDR1 MNHEY and CDR2 SMNVEV come from the germline V gene (reference sequence). The CDR3 contains 14 residues. Deletions cut 5 bases from V and 2 bases from J, with 13 bases between. CDR3 sequence: CASSRAGPTYEQYF. CDR3 bases: TGTGCCAGCAGTAGGGCAGGGCCCACCTACGAGCAGTACTTC.

This clone was counted only a few times. The same CDR3 arises from other DNA sequences in this sample as well. This chain joins TRBV6-5 and TRBJ1-2; D unresolved. The germline CDR1 and CDR2 sequences are MNHEY and SVGAGI. The CDR3 is 13 amino acids. V lost 6 bases and J lost 2, with 10 bases in between. CDR3 in amino acids: CASSRTANYGYTF. CDR3 in DNA: TGTGCCAGCAGCCGGACTGCCAACTATGGCTACACCTTC.

The chain recombines TRBV10-3 with TRBJ1-6, with a weak D call TRBD1 (6 bases). The CDR3 contains 18 residues. V lost 0 bases and J lost 0, with 12 bases in between. CDR1 is ENHRY and CDR2 is SYGVKD in the germline V gene. The chain's CDR3 is CAISESDRSSSYNSPLHF. CDR3 nucleotides: TGTGCCATCAGTGAGTCGGACAGATCAAGCTCCTATAATTCACCCCTCCACTTT.

This clone came up a few times. This rearrangement joins TRBV19 to TRBJ2-7; possible D gene TRBD2, 7 bases. The CDR3 sequence is 17 residues long. V lost 7 bases to trimming and J lost 4 bases, with 26 bases between them. Germline-derived CDR1 and CDR2 are LNHDA and SQIVND (reference sequence). The CDR3 nucleotides are TGTGCCAGTATTGGTCGGGGGGCGGATGGTCCTGAGTACGAGCAGTACTTC. Translated: CASIGRGADGPEYEQYF. Filled out from reference TRBV19 and TRBJ2-7, the complete variable domain reads DGGITQSPKYLFRKEGQNVTLSCEQNLNHDAMYWYRQDPGQGLRLIYYSQIVNDFQKGDIAEGYSVSREKKESFPLTVTSAQKNPTAFYLCASIGRGADGPEYEQYFGPGTRLTVT.

In its sample, this clone was seen once. The V call is TRBV18, the J call TRBJ1-1; D is perhaps TRBD1 (6 bases). From germline, CDR1 is KGHSH and CDR2 LQKENI. The CDR3 extends over 15 amino acids. Trimming pared 3 bases from V and 5 bases from J, leaving 16 bases between. CDR3: CASSPQGWLSTEAFF. In DNA form, the CDR3 reads TGTGCCAGCTCACCTCAGGGGTGGCTGAGTACTGAAGCTTTCTTT.

The V call is TRBV25-1, the J call TRBJ1-6; tentative D call: TRBD1 (5 bases). This CDR3 is 15 amino acids long. Germline V gives CDR1 MGHDK, CDR2 SYGVNS. With 1 base removed from V and 8 bases from J, the gap between germline ends came to 12 bases. The CDR3 is CASSEWAGPYSPLHF. CDR3 nucleotides: TGTGCCAGCAGTGAATGGGCAGGGCCGTATTCACCCCTCCACTTT.

The table lists this clone with a count of one. The chain uses TRBV6-6 and TRBJ2-5; no clear D. Looked up from germline, CDR1 is MNHNY and CDR2 is SVGAGI (reference sequence). There are 12 residues in the CDR3. V dropped 8 bases and J dropped 5 bases, with 12 bases sitting between them. The chain's CDR3 is CASRRKEETQYF. The CDR3 coding sequence is TGTGCCAGCCGTAGGAAGGAGGAGACCCAGTACTTC.

The V call is TRBV12-5, the J call TRBJ1-4; 7 bases fit TRBD1. Germline V CDR1 and CDR2: LGHNT, FRNRAP. After removal of 0 bases from V and 3 bases from J, the junction contained 4 bases not matched to a gene. This CDR3 has 16 residues. CDR3 region: CASGLVQGVANEKLFF. The CDR3, as DNA: TGTGCTAGTGGTTTGGTTCAGGGGGTGGCTAATGAAAAACTGTTTTTT.

The V and J genes are TRBV4-3 and TRBJ2-5, with 12 bases matching TRBD2. J gave up 5 bases and V 3 bases, and 7 bases lay outside the gene matches. CDR1 is LGHNA, CDR2 YSLEER, per germline. The CDR3 is 16 residues long. Here the CDR3 reads CASSQALAGGRETQYF. As DNA, the CDR3 is TGCGCCAGCAGCCAGGCCCTAGCGGGGGGGAGGGAGACCCAGTACTTC.